Below are 29 T cell receptor beta chains sequenced from a single sample in a study of T-cell memory formation after mild COVID-19. TCRdb ran MiXCR on the 5' RACE reads and lists one entry per CDR3 protein. The sample lists about 430,000 distinct CDR3 sequences, around 17% occurring once. The sequencing sample was made of PBMCs or a T cell subset sorted from them (not recorded which). These receptors all stem from a man between 18 and 29 years old who had mild COVID-19 (a few samples of this study predate the infection). Cell type and time point are not known.

The DNA of the CDR3 is TGTGCCAGCAGCCAAGGAACCGACAGGGAGGGCGGGGAGCTGTTTTTT. As protein: CASSQGTDREGGELFF. V usage is TRBV4-2 and J usage is TRBJ2-2; D could derive from TRBD1 or TRBD2 (7 bases each). CDR1 and CDR2 (germline): LGHNA, YNFKEQ. V was clipped by 1 base and J by 7 bases, with 16 bases between them. CDR3 length: 16 amino acids.

This rearrangement joins TRBV4-3 to TRBJ1-3; D is unclear. The CDR3 covers 14 residues. Germline V gene lookup returns CDR1 LGHNA and CDR2 YSLEER. The V end lost 1 base, the J end lost 4 bases, and 8 bases lay between the germline ends. The CDR3 nucleotides are TGCGCCAGCAGCCAAGTAGGGCTCGGAAACACCATATATTTT. It encodes CASSQVGLGNTIYF.

This clonotype was picked up a small number of times. The V call is TRBV5-1, the J call TRBJ2-7, with 8 bases aligning to TRBD2. This CDR3 has 13 residues. Germline CDR1 SGHRS, CDR2 YFSETQ. V was pared by 3 bases and J by 5 bases, with 4 bases of the junction left unmatched. The CDR3 region is CASSSGGLNEQYF. The CDR3 coding sequence is TGCGCCAGCAGCTCGGGGGGGCTGAACGAGCAGTACTTC.

This chain connects TRBV20-1 to TRBJ1-5, with D hard to call. CDR1 is DFQATT and CDR2 is SNEGSKA in the germline V gene (reference sequence). The CDR3 spans 12 residues. V lost 0 bases and J lost 7, with 7 bases in between. CDR3: CSARDPGQPQHF. The DNA of the CDR3 is TGCAGTGCTAGAGATCCAGGCCAGCCCCAGCATTTT.

The chain combines TRBV7-6 with TRBJ2-1, with D unclear. V was pared by 1 base and J by 10 bases, with 11 bases between. The germline V gene has CDR1 SGHVS and CDR2 FNYEAQ. This CDR3 comprises 13 residues. The chain's CDR3 is CASSLVGLEEQFF. The CDR3 nucleotides read TGTGCCAGCAGCTTAGTAGGCTTAGAAGAGCAGTTCTTC.

This clonotype occurred a few times. The gene calls are TRBV9 and TRBJ1-1; no clear D gene. The germline V gene has CDR1 SGDLS and CDR2 YYNGEE. Deletions cut 5 bases from V and 3 bases from J, with 11 bases between. The length of the CDR3 is 13 residues. The CDR3 is CASSEFGDTEAFF. For the CDR3, the DNA is TGTGCCAGCAGTGAATTTGGAGACACTGAAGCTTTCTTT.

This clonotype came up many times. The V call is TRBV12-3 or TRBV12-4, the J call TRBJ2-7; TRBD2 might be the D (6 bases). Trimming removed 6 bases at V and 4 bases at J, with 16 bases between. This CDR3 spans 14 amino acids. CDR3 DNA: TGTGCCAGCAGCGGGACTGTCGGTACTTACGAGCAGTACTTC. Translating it yields CASSGTVGTYEQYF.

This clonotype was detected only a few times. The rearrangement links TRBV20-1 to TRBJ2-2; no reliable D call. V was clipped by 2 bases and J by 1 base, with 8 bases between them. Germline assignment: CDR1 DFQATT and CDR2 SNEGSKA (reference sequence). The CDR3 covers 14 residues. This chain's CDR3 is CSARSAQNTGELFF. CDR3 in DNA: TGCAGTGCTAGATCCGCGCAGAACACCGGGGAGCTGTTTTTT.

This clonotype was seen only a few times. The chain joins TRBV9 to TRBJ1-6, with D tentatively TRBD1 (5 bases). The CDR3 runs to 15 residues. Germline CDR1 SGDLS, CDR2 YYNGEE. V dropped 4 bases and J dropped 7 bases, with 15 bases sitting between them. This CDR3 is CASSSRGTINSPLHF. The CDR3 DNA follows: TGTGCCAGCAGCTCACGGGGCACGATCAATTCACCCCTCCACTTT.

This clonotype turned up a few times. The V call is TRBV7-2, the J call TRBJ2-7; 8 nucleotides line up with TRBD1. V shed 3 bases, J shed 6 bases, and the junction held 4 bases outside the gene matches. Germline V gives CDR1 SGHTA, CDR2 FQGNSA. This CDR3 has 13 amino acids. DNA of the CDR3: TGTGCCAGCAGCTTTCAGGGGGCTAGCGAGCAGTACGTC. It codes for CASSFQGASEQYV.

V and J are TRBV6-2 or TRBV6-3 and TRBJ2-1, with a possible D match to TRBD1 (6 bases). Per the germline V gene, CDR1 is MNHEY and CDR2 is SVGEGT. CDR3 length equals 16 residues. The V end was cut by 8 bases, the J end by 4 bases, with 21 bases between. The CDR3 nucleotides read TGTGCCAGCCGTAGCCCCTCCCGGACAGAATACAATGAGCAGTTCTTC. Translation: CASRSPSRTEYNEQFF.

This clonotype was seen only a few times. The gene calls are TRBV20-1 and TRBJ2-4, with TRBD2 identical over 7 bases. The length of the CDR3 is 14 residues. Trimming cost V 3 bases and J 6 bases; bases outside gene matches: 8. CDR1 is DFQATT, CDR2 SNEGSKA, per germline (reference sequence). The CDR3 protein is CSASFLAEGNIQYF. The CDR3 coding sequence is TGCAGTGCTAGCTTCCTAGCGGAGGGAAACATTCAGTACTTC.

This clonotype was detected a few times. V and J are TRBV28 and TRBJ2-7; TRBD2 might be the D (7 bases). Trimming pared 7 bases from V and 9 bases from J, leaving 22 bases between. This CDR3 has 14 amino acids. The germline gives CDR1 MDHEN, CDR2 SYDVKM. The CDR3 DNA sequence: TGTGCCAGCAAGCCCCGGGGGGCCCCTTTTCTGCAGTACGTC. Translated: CASKPRGAPFLQYV.

This clonotype was detected only a few times. The chain joins TRBV6-6 to TRBJ2-1; D may be TRBD2 (5 bases). Deletions cut 4 bases from V and 5 bases from J, with 12 bases between. The germline CDR1 and CDR2 sequences are MNHNY and SVGAGI (reference sequence). The CDR3 runs 14 residues. The chain's CDR3 is CASSSGFGNNEQFF. The CDR3 DNA reads TGTGCCAGCAGTTCGGGGTTCGGAAACAATGAGCAGTTCTTC.

The V call is TRBV11-2, the J call TRBJ2-7; D is perhaps TRBD1 (6 bases). V was clipped by 1 base and J by 1 base, with 11 bases between them. Germline values: CDR1 SGHAT, CDR2 FQNNGV. The CDR3 totals 15 residues. CDR3 in DNA: TGTGCCAGCAGCTTAGCACAGGGCATATCCTACGAGCAGTACTTC. This sequence encodes CASSLAQGISYEQYF.

The table lists this clonotype with a few counts. In nucleotides, the CDR3 is TGTGCCAGCAGCGTACAGGGTCCCCACGAGCAGTACGTC. This sequence encodes CASSVQGPHEQYV. The chain links TRBV5-6 to TRBJ2-7, with D perhaps TRBD1 (6 bases). Trimming left V 4 bases short and J 5 bases short, with 13 bases between. This CDR3 is 13 amino acids long. Germline V gene lookup returns CDR1 SGHDT and CDR2 YYEEEE.

This clonotype was seen more than once but under ten times. The V gene is TRBV5-1, the J gene TRBJ2-2, with D perhaps matching TRBD1 or TRBD2 (5 bases each). V was trimmed by 4 bases and J by 11 bases, leaving 9 bases between them. This CDR3 region has 11 residues. Germline values: CDR1 SGHRS, CDR2 YFSETQ. The CDR3 loop reads CASSVGTELFF. The CDR3 bases are TGCGCCAGCAGCGTAGGGACCGAGCTGTTTTTT.

V gene TRBV5-1 combines with J gene TRBJ2-2; possibly TRBD2 for D (5 bases). Between the trimmed V and J ends, which lost 5 bases and 7 bases, there was a span of 18 bases. CDR3 length equals 15 residues. Germline assignment: CDR1 SGHRS and CDR2 YFSETQ. This CDR3 is CASRPTASAGGELFF. CDR3 sequence (DNA): TGCGCCAGCAGACCTACGGCCTCGGCGGGCGGGGAGCTGTTTTTT.

The chain recombines TRBV2 with TRBJ1-4; D possibly corresponds to TRBD1 (5 bases). CDR3 length: 14 amino acids. Deletions cut 5 bases from V and 7 bases from J, with 14 bases between. Germline CDR1 is SNHLY and CDR2 is FYNNEI. CDR3 coding DNA: TGTGCCAGCAGTCCAGGGTTTCCGAGTGAAAAACTGTTTTTT. Amino acid sequence: CASSPGFPSEKLFF. Looking up the rest from reference TRBV2 and TRBJ1-4 gives the full variable domain: EPEVTQTPSHQVTQMGQEVILRCVPISNHLYFYWYRQILGQKVEFLVSFYNNEISEKSEIFDDQFSVERPDGSNFTLKIRSTKLEDSAMYFCASSPGFPSEKLFFGSGTQLSVL.

The rearrangement uses TRBV20-1 and TRBJ1-5, with D possibly TRBD1 on 6 matching bases. V was shortened by 6 bases and J by 3 bases, with 15 bases between the two germline ends. The CDR3 totals 14 residues. Per the germline V gene, CDR1 is DFQATT and CDR2 is SNEGSKA (reference sequence). CDR3 nucleotides: TGCAGTGCAGGGGGGCGCCAGGCCAATCAGCCCCAGCATTTT. Protein: CSAGGRQANQPQHF.

The sample holds a few counts of this clonotype. The genes are TRBV7-9 and TRBJ1-5, with 7 positions matching TRBD1. V dropped 0 bases and J dropped 6; count of bases not matched to a gene: 2. Germline CDR1 SEHNR, CDR2 FQNEAQ (reference sequence). This CDR3 has 14 residues. The CDR3 protein is CASSLATGIQPQHF. As DNA, the CDR3 is TGTGCCAGCAGCTTAGCGACAGGGATTCAGCCCCAGCATTTT.

This clonotype was detected ten times or more. The chain combines TRBV7-9 with TRBJ2-5; TRBD1 matches at 9 bases. Germline CDR1 reads SEHNR; CDR2 reads FQNEAQ (reference sequence). Unmatched junction bases numbered 4, after V lost 3 bases and J lost 5 bases. CDR3 length: 14 amino acids. The CDR3 nucleotides read TGTGCCAGCAGCTTCGGGACAGGGCGCGAGACCCAGTACTTC. The encoded protein is CASSFGTGRETQYF.

This clonotype was detected only a few times. V gene TRBV5-1 combines with J gene TRBJ2-1, with a possible D match to TRBD2 (6 bases). The CDR3 runs to 13 residues. The V gene's germline CDR1 is SGHRS and CDR2 YFSETQ. Trimming left V 6 bases short and J 1 base short, with 8 bases between. DNA of the CDR3: TGCGCCAGCACGGGACTGTCCTACAATGAGCAGTTCTTC. Protein sequence: CASTGLSYNEQFF. The complete variable domain, with remaining parts taken from reference TRBV5-1 and TRBJ2-1, reads KAGVTQTPRYLIKTRGQQVTLSCSPISGHRSVSWYQQTPGQGLQFLFEYFSETQRNKGNFPGRFSGRQFSNSRSEMNVSTLELGDSALYLCASTGLSYNEQFFGPGTRLTVL.

The rearrangement uses TRBV4-3 and TRBJ2-7; D is unresolved. Germline-derived CDR1 and CDR2 are LGHNA and YSLEER. CDR3 length: 14 amino acids. V gave up 4 bases and J gave up 6 bases, with 16 bases separating them. The CDR3, as DNA: TGCGCCAGCAGCCCGGTCTTGAGCTCTGGCGAGCAGTACTTC. Residues: CASSPVLSSGEQYF.

This clonotype was counted a few times. The V call is TRBV5-1, the J call TRBJ2-5; D remains ambiguous. The CDR3 totals 14 residues. V was clipped by 0 bases and J by 2 bases, with 8 bases between them. The V gene's germline CDR1 is SGHRS and CDR2 YFSETQ. The CDR3 here is CASSLVTEQETQYF. The CDR3, as DNA: TGCGCCAGCAGCTTGGTTACAGAACAAGAGACCCAGTACTTC. The full variable domain, with the rest looked up from reference TRBV5-1 and TRBJ2-5, is KAGVTQTPRYLIKTRGQQVTLSCSPISGHRSVSWYQQTPGQGLQFLFEYFSETQRNKGNFPGRFSGRQFSNSRSEMNVSTLELGDSALYLCASSLVTEQETQYFGPGTRLLVL.

This sequence joins TRBV5-1 and TRBJ1-2; D perhaps matches TRBD1 (6 bases). V lost 4 bases and J 6 bases, leaving 13 bases between the germline ends. The CDR3 totals 13 residues. From germline, CDR1 is SGHRS and CDR2 YFSETQ. DNA for the CDR3: TGCGCCAGCAGCGTCGGGGGCGGTGATGGCTACACCTTC. Encoded protein: CASSVGGGDGYTF. The entire variable domain, with the rest obtained from reference TRBV5-1 and TRBJ1-2, is as follows: KAGVTQTPRYLIKTRGQQVTLSCSPISGHRSVSWYQQTPGQGLQFLFEYFSETQRNKGNFPGRFSGRQFSNSRSEMNVSTLELGDSALYLCASSVGGGDGYTFGSGTRLTVV.

V and J are TRBV6-1 and TRBJ2-7; 8 bases are shared with TRBD1. This CDR3 comprises 14 residues. The ends lost 6 bases at V and 3 bases at J; junction bases unmatched: 7. Germline assignment: CDR1 MNHNS and CDR2 SASEGT. The CDR3 coding sequence is TGTGCCAGCAGGGAGGGACAGGTCCTCTACGAGCAGTACGTC. Residues: CASREGQVLYEQYV.

This clonotype was recorded a few times. This chain uses TRBV29-1 with TRBJ2-1; D uncertain. Germline V gene data show CDR1 as SQVTM and CDR2 as ANQGSEA. Trimming shortened V by 2 bases and J by 4 bases, and 18 bases separated the two germline ends. This CDR3 has 16 residues. This chain's CDR3 is CSVESGMGFSYNEQFF. CDR3 DNA sequence: TGCAGCGTTGAATCGGGTATGGGGTTTTCGTACAATGAGCAGTTCTTC.

This clonotype was recorded only once. The rearrangement joins TRBV24-1 to TRBJ2-7, with D tentatively TRBD2 (7 bases). CDR3 length equals 14 residues. Trimming took 5 bases from V and 4 from J, leaving 14 bases between them. Looked up from germline, CDR1 is KGHDR and CDR2 is SFDVKD. The CDR3 DNA reads TGTGCCACCAGTGCCCCACAGGGAGGGTACGAGCAGTACTTC. The encoded protein is CATSAPQGGYEQYF.